Listed below are T cell receptor beta chains from one sample, sequenced in a study of human T cells and chemical hapten exposure. TCRdb used MiXCR to reprocess the RACE reads, holding one entry per CDR3 protein. The table records 150,000 to 200,000 distinct CDR3 sequences, about 14% of them present only once. The source material was whole blood, sampled in connection with sensitization to the hapten diphenylcyclopropenone (DPC). Receptors were obtained from a woman aged 30 to 39 with alopecia areata. Some clones in this sample may be carry-over from other donors' samples. The CDR3 runs from the conserved cysteine through the conserved F or W. Each record gives: D gene, V gene, clone size, J gene, CDR3 DNA, CDR3 protein. The D gene is left open where the match is weak. Clone size is not always given. Where it is, it says once, few, many or a class for expanded clones.

TRBD1	TRBV4-3	many	TRBJ1-2	TGCGCCAGCAGCCAAGATGCAACAGGGGCAAGTTATGGCTACACCTTC	CASSQDATGASYGYTF
-	TRBV28	few	TRBJ2-7	TGTGCCAGCAGTTCGAATGTACACAGGGCTAGCTCCTACGAGCAGTACTTC	CASSSNVHRASSYEQYF
-	TRBV7-6	many	TRBJ2-5	TGTGCCAGCAGCTCGACGGTGGGGGAGACCCAGTACTTC	CASSSTVGETQYF
-	TRBV29-1	-	TRBJ1-2	TGCAGCGTTGAAGCACAGGCCAGCTACACCTTC	CSVEAQASYTF
-	TRBV28	-	TRBJ2-5	TGTGCCAGCAGTCAGATGACACCGCGAGAGGGGGAGACCCAGTACTTC	CASSQMTPREGETQYF
-	TRBV10-3	few	TRBJ1-5	TGTGCCATCAGTGTTTCAGAATCCAATCAGCCCCAGCATTTT	CAISVSESNQPQHF
-	TRBV5-1	few	TRBJ2-1	TGCGCCAGCACCTGGGGACCTCTCTACAATGAGCAGTTCTTC	CASTWGPLYNEQFF
-	TRBV29-1	-	TRBJ2-6	TGCAGCGTTGCGGTGTCGGCCTCTGGTGCCAACGTCCTGACTTTC	CSVAVSASGANVLTF
-	TRBV7-2	-	TRBJ2-7	TGTGCCAGCAGCTTATCGGGGACGCCCTTACGCGAGCAGTACTTC	CASSLSGTPLREQYF
-	TRBV4-3	many	TRBJ1-1	TGCGCCAGCTCGCGGGTGAACGGAGACACTGAAGCTTTCTTT	CASSRVNGDTEAFF
TRBD1	TRBV27	few	TRBJ2-3	TGTGCCAGCAGTTTACAGGGACAGGGAACGACAGATACGCAGTATTTT	CASSLQGQGTTDTQYF
-	TRBV2	many	TRBJ2-5	TGTGCCAGCAGTGAAGGGCAGCTCCAAGAGACCCAGTACTTC	CASSEGQLQETQYF
TRBD2	TRBV12-3/TRBV12-4	-	TRBJ2-7	TGTGCCAGCAGGGGGGGGAGCTCCTACGAGCAGTACTTC	CASRGGSSYEQYF
TRBD2	TRBV20-1	-	TRBJ2-7	TGCAGTGCTAGCATAGCGGGGGGATCCTACGAGCAGTACTTC	CSASIAGGSYEQYF
-	TRBV2	many	TRBJ1-4	TGTGCCAGCCGCACAACAACTAATGAAAAACTGTTTTTT	CASRTTTNEKLFF